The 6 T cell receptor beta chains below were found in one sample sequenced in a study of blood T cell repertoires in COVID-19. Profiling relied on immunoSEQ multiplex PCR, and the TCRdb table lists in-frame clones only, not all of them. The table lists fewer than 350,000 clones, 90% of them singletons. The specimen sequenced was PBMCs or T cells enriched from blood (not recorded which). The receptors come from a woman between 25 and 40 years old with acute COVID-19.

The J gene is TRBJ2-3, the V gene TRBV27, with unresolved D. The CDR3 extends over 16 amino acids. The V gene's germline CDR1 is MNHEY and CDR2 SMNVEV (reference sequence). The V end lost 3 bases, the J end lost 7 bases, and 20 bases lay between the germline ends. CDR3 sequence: CASSFKSTFHVNTQYF. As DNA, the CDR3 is TGTGCCAGCAGTTTCAAGTCTACCTTCCATGTAAATACGCAGTATTTT.

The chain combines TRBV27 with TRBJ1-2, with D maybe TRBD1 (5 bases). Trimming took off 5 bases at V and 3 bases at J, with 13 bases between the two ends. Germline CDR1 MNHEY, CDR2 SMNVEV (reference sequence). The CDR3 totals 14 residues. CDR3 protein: CASSPSDRHYGYTF. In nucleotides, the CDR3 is TGTGCCAGCAGTCCATCCGACAGACACTATGGCTACACCTTC.

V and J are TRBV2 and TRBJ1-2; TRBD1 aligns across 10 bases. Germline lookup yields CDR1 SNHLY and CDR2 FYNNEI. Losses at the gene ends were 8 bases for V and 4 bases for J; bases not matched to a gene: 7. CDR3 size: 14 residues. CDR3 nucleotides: TGTGCCAGCCCAGGGACAGGGGACCTCTATGGCTACACCTTC. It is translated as CASPGTGDLYGYTF.

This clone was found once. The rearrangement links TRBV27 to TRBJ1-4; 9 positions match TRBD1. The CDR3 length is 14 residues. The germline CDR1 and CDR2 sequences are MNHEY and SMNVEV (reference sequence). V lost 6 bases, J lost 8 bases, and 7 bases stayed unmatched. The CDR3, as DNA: TGTGCCAGCAGCCCCGGGACAGGGCAGGAAAAACTGTTTTTT. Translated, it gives CASSPGTGQEKLFF.

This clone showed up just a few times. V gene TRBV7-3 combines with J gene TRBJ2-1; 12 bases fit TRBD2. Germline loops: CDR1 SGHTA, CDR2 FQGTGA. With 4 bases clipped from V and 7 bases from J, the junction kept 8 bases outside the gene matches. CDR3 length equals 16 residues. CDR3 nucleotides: TGTGCCAGCAGCTCCAAGACTAGCGGGAGCTGGAATGAGCAGTTCTTC. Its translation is CASSSKTSGSWNEQFF. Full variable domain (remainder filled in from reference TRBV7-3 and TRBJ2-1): GAGVSQTPSNKVTEKGKYVELRCDPISGHTALYWYRQSLGQGPEFLIYFQGTGAADDSGLPNDRFFAVRPEGSVSTLKIQRTERGDSAVYLCASSSKTSGSWNEQFFGPGTRLTVL.

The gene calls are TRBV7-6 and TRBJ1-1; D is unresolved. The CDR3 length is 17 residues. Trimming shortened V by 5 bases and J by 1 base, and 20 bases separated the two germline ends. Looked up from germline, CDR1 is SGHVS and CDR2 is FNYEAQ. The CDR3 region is CASSPLSEAGWNTEAFF. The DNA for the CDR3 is TGTGCCAGCAGCCCCCTCTCTGAGGCGGGGTGGAACACTGAAGCTTTCTTT.